Below, 23 T cell receptor beta chains from the same sample are listed, as sequenced in a study of blood T cell repertoires in COVID-19. The protocol was immunoSEQ multiplex PCR, while the TCRdb copy is restricted to in-frame clones and leaves out a portion. The sample holds 400,000 to 550,000 clones, roughly 91% seen once. The sample consisted of peripheral blood. These receptors came from a woman in her 30s with acute or convalescent COVID-19.

The chain combines TRBV19 with TRBJ1-5; the match to TRBD1 covers 9 bases. The trim removed 5 bases at V and 2 bases at J, leaving 7 bases unmatched. This CDR3 contains 16 residues. Germline V lookup: CDR1 LNHDA, CDR2 SQIVND (reference sequence). CDR3 in amino acids: CASSLTGGERNQPQHF. The CDR3 DNA sequence: TGTGCCAGTAGTCTAACAGGGGGCGAACGCAATCAGCCCCAGCATTTT. Variable domain in full (rest from reference TRBV19 and TRBJ1-5): DGGITQSPKYLFRKEGQNVTLSCEQNLNHDAMYWYRQDPGQGLRLIYYSQIVNDFQKGDIAEGYSVSREKKESFPLTVTSAQKNPTAFYLCASSLTGGERNQPQHFGDGTRLSIL.

The chain employs TRBV7-3 and TRBJ2-3; 9 bases fit TRBD2. The V and J ends lost 5 bases and 5 bases, in that order; junction bases with no gene match: 5. Germline V CDR1 and CDR2: SGHTA, FQGTGA. This CDR3 contains 14 residues. The CDR3 region has the DNA TGTGCCAGCAGCGCGGGGGGGCAAGGAGATACGCAGTATTTT. It codes for CASSAGGQGDTQYF. Complete variable domain (other parts from reference TRBV7-3 and TRBJ2-3): GAGVSQTPSNKVTEKGKYVELRCDPISGHTALYWYRQSLGQGPEFLIYFQGTGAADDSGLPNDRFFAVRPEGSVSTLKIQRTERGDSAVYLCASSAGGQGDTQYFGPGTRLTVL.

Remarks on this clone: This specimen includes other DNA sequences encoding the same CDR3. The chain carries TRBV2 and TRBJ1-1; weak D call: TRBD1 (5 bases). CDR3 length equals 13 residues. V was shortened by 5 bases and J by 2 bases, with 9 bases between the two germline ends. Germline CDR1 reads SNHLY; CDR2 reads FYNNEI. The chain's CDR3 is CASSRQGNTEAFF. CDR3 coding DNA: TGTGCCAGCAGTCGGCAGGGCAACACTGAAGCTTTCTTT. Variable domain in full (rest from reference TRBV2 and TRBJ1-1): EPEVTQTPSHQVTQMGQEVILRCVPISNHLYFYWYRQILGQKVEFLVSFYNNEISEKSEIFDDQFSVERPDGSNFTLKIRSTKLEDSAMYFCASSRQGNTEAFFGQGTRLTVV.

The chain has TRBV5-1 and TRBJ1-1; 7 nucleotides agree with TRBD1. The ends lost 4 bases at V and 4 bases at J; junction bases unmatched: 7. This CDR3 spans 14 amino acids. Germline CDR1 SGHRS, CDR2 YFSETQ. The CDR3 sequence is CASSRDRAGTEAFF. CDR3 nucleotides: TGCGCCAGCAGCAGAGACAGGGCTGGCACTGAAGCTTTCTTT.

The chain joins TRBV9 to TRBJ2-5; TRBD2 matches at 7 bases. Germline V lookup: CDR1 SGDLS, CDR2 YYNGEE. The CDR3 sequence is 16 residues long. The V gene end was trimmed by 3 bases and the J gene end by 5 bases; junction bases not matched to a gene: 13. The CDR3 bases are TGTGCCAGCAGCGCTAGCCAGACTAGCCTGACTGAGACCCAGTACTTC. Amino acids: CASSASQTSLTETQYF.

J is TRBJ2-1 and V is TRBV13; a possible D gene is TRBD1 (6 bases). The V and J ends lost 1 base and 5 bases respectively, with 12 bases between them. Germline V gene sequence: CDR1 PRHDT, CDR2 FYEKMQ (reference sequence). The CDR3 is 15 amino acids. CDR3 protein: CASSLVVRGNNEQFF. The DNA for the CDR3 is TGTGCCAGCAGCTTAGTCGTCAGGGGAAACAATGAGCAGTTCTTC.

V gene TRBV5-1 combines with J gene TRBJ2-5; a weak D match, TRBD1 (6 bases). This CDR3 spans 14 amino acids. Germline CDR1 reads SGHRS; CDR2 reads YFSETQ. V was shortened by 4 bases and J by 5 bases, with 15 bases between the two germline ends. This CDR3 is CASSMKGVAETQYF. The DNA of the CDR3 is TGCGCCAGCAGCATGAAGGGGGTGGCGGAGACCCAGTACTTC.

The rearrangement joins TRBV6-1 to TRBJ2-2, with 8 bases aligning to TRBD2. This CDR3 is 17 amino acids long. The V gene end was trimmed by 1 base and the J gene end by 6 bases; junction bases not matched to a gene: 10. Germline CDR1 reads MNHNS; CDR2 reads SASEGT. In nucleotides, the CDR3 is TGTGCCAGCAGTGAAGTCTTCGGGGGGGTTAAGGCCGGGGAGCTGTTTTTT. This sequence encodes CASSEVFGGVKAGELFF.

In its sample, this clone was seen once. The CDR3: CASSLGRGLGEQFF. The CDR3, as DNA: TGTGCCAGCAGCTTGGGAAGAGGGCTCGGAGAGCAGTTCTTC. The chain is built from TRBV7-9 and TRBJ2-1, with a possible D match to TRBD2 (5 bases). With 3 bases removed from V and 10 bases from J, the gap between germline ends came to 16 bases. The CDR3 contains 14 residues. Germline-derived CDR1 and CDR2 are SEHNR and FQNEAQ (reference sequence).

The chain is built from TRBV19 and TRBJ2-5; the D gene is possibly TRBD2 (7 bases). V was clipped by 3 bases and J by 7 bases, with 15 bases between them. The CDR3 loop spans 14 amino acids. Germline V CDR1 and CDR2: LNHDA, SQIVND (reference sequence). The DNA for the CDR3 is TGTGCCAGTAGTATGGTGGCGGGGGCCGGGACCCAGTACTTC. Translation: CASSMVAGAGTQYF.

The table lists this clone with a few counts. The gene calls are TRBV4-2 and TRBJ2-7, with 11 bases identical to TRBD2. Losses at the gene ends were 1 base for V and 2 bases for J; bases not matched to a gene: 10. The CDR3 is 18 amino acids. The germline CDR1 and CDR2 sequences are LGHNA and YNFKEQ. The CDR3, as DNA: TGTGCCAGCAGCCAAGTTGAAGCTAGCGGGGGGACGACCTACGAGCAGTACTTC. Translation gives CASSQVEASGGTTYEQYF.

The CDR3 loop is CASSQGGLAYNEQFF. The CDR3 coding sequence is TGCGCCAGCAGCCAAGGAGGACTAGCATACAATGAGCAGTTCTTC. The J gene is TRBJ2-1, the V gene TRBV4-1, with 8 bases that match TRBD2. CDR1 is MGHRA and CDR2 is YSYEKL in the germline V gene. The CDR3 is made up of 15 amino acids. V was pared by 1 base and J by 4 bases, with 3 bases of the junction left unmatched.

The J gene is TRBJ2-3, the V gene TRBV2; 7 bases are shared with TRBD2. Germline trimming cut 8 bases from V and 0 bases from J; bases unmatched to any gene: 5. Germline V gives CDR1 SNHLY, CDR2 FYNNEI. This CDR3 spans 14 amino acids. CDR3 coding DNA: TGTGCCAGCCCTAGCGGAGTTAGCACAGATACGCAGTATTTT. Its translation: CASPSGVSTDTQYF.

The chain uses TRBV9 and TRBJ1-4; D unclear. V lost 0 bases and J 3 bases, leaving 6 bases between the germline ends. The CDR3 length is 14 residues. The germline V gene encodes CDR1 SGDLS and CDR2 YYNGEE. In DNA form, the CDR3 reads TGTGCCAGCAGCGTAGGAGGTTCTAATGAAAAACTGTTTTTT. Translated, it gives CASSVGGSNEKLFF.

This chain joins TRBV4-1 and TRBJ2-5, with TRBD2 matching over 8 bases. After removal of 3 bases from V and 1 base from J, the junction contained 7 bases not matched to a gene. CDR3 size: 16 residues. Per the germline V gene, CDR1 is MGHRA and CDR2 is YSYEKL. CDR3 in amino acids: CASSQSRGGSQETQYF. CDR3 DNA sequence: TGCGCCAGCAGCCAGTCCCGGGGGGGCTCCCAAGAGACCCAGTACTTC.

This chain links TRBV19 with TRBJ1-1; 9 bases are shared with TRBD1. Germline V gene lookup returns CDR1 LNHDA and CDR2 SQIVND (reference sequence). V was clipped by 5 bases and J by 7 bases; unmatched bases: 8. The CDR3 extends over 14 amino acids. The CDR3 is CASSPGTGWNEAFF. DNA of the CDR3: TGTGCCAGTAGTCCCGGGACAGGGTGGAATGAAGCTTTCTTT.

CDR3 in amino acids: CASSDSPGQGFRWTNSPLHF. Written as DNA, the CDR3 is TGTGCCAGCAGTGATTCCCCGGGACAGGGGTTTCGTTGGACTAATTCACCCCTCCACTTT. The gene calls are TRBV6-1 and TRBJ1-6; 10 bases map to TRBD1. The germline CDR1 and CDR2 sequences are MNHNS and SASEGT. The J segment lost 6 bases and the V segment lost 3 bases, leaving 17 bases of the junction unmatched. The CDR3 has 20 amino acids.

The V call is TRBV28, the J call TRBJ1-4, with D perhaps TRBD1 (5 bases). CDR3 length: 16 residues. Germline V gives CDR1 MDHEN, CDR2 SYDVKM. V was shortened by 11 bases and J by 8 bases, with 27 bases between the two germline ends. CDR3 region: CAVTGVTGRIGEKLFF. DNA for the CDR3: TGTGCCGTTACGGGGGTAACAGGAAGGATAGGAGAAAAACTGTTTTTT. The entire variable domain, with the rest obtained from reference TRBV28 and TRBJ1-4, is as follows: DVKVTQSSRYLVKRTGEKVFLECVQDMDHENMFWYRQDPGLGLRLIYFSYDVKMKEKGDIPEGYSVSREKKERFSLILESASTNQTSMYLCAVTGVTGRIGEKLFFGSGTQLSVL.

Remarks on this clone: The sample contains more than one DNA sequence encoding this CDR3. V usage is TRBV24-1 and J usage is TRBJ2-1; a weak D match, TRBD2 (6 bases). Trimming stripped 3 bases from V and 0 bases from J, with 8 bases between. Germline V lookup: CDR1 KGHDR, CDR2 SFDVKD. The CDR3 has 15 residues. CDR3 region: CATSDPGGSYNEQFF. CDR3 in DNA: TGTGCCACCAGTGATCCCGGGGGCTCCTACAATGAGCAGTTCTTC.

The CDR3 region is CASSTSGGYYGYTF. The CDR3 nucleotides are TGTGCCAGCAGCACCTCAGGGGGTTACTATGGCTACACCTTC. The chain uses TRBV7-9 and TRBJ1-2; 7 nucleotides match TRBD1. Germline V lookup: CDR1 SEHNR, CDR2 FQNEAQ (reference sequence). The CDR3 is 14 amino acids. Trimming took 5 bases from V and 3 from J; bases not matched to a gene: 6.

The chain couples TRBV6-1 to TRBJ2-7; maybe TRBD2 (5 bases). The CDR3 length is 16 residues. Germline CDR1 reads MNHNS; CDR2 reads SASEGT. V was pared by 4 bases and J by 0 bases, with 16 bases between. The CDR3 nucleotides are TGTGCCAGCAGTGTCACGATCCCGGGAAACTCCTACGAGCAGTACTTC. It yields the protein CASSVTIPGNSYEQYF.

The chain has TRBV7-7 and TRBJ2-5; unclear D gene. The CDR3 has 15 amino acids. V dropped 5 bases and J dropped 1 base, with 14 bases sitting between them. Per germline, CDR1 SSHAT and CDR2 FNYEAQ (reference sequence). The DNA of the CDR3 is TGTGCCAGCAGCCAAAGCGAATGGGTCCAAGAGACCCAGTACTTC. This encodes CASSQSEWVQETQYF.

The chain employs TRBV30 and TRBJ1-3, with D perhaps TRBD1 (5 bases). CDR1 is GTSNPN, CDR2 SVGIG, per germline (reference sequence). V lost 3 bases, J lost 6 bases, and 9 bases lay in between. This CDR3 comprises 12 residues. CDR3 DNA sequence: TGTGCCTGGAGCCCGACAGAAAACACCATATATTTT. Translated: CAWSPTENTIYF.